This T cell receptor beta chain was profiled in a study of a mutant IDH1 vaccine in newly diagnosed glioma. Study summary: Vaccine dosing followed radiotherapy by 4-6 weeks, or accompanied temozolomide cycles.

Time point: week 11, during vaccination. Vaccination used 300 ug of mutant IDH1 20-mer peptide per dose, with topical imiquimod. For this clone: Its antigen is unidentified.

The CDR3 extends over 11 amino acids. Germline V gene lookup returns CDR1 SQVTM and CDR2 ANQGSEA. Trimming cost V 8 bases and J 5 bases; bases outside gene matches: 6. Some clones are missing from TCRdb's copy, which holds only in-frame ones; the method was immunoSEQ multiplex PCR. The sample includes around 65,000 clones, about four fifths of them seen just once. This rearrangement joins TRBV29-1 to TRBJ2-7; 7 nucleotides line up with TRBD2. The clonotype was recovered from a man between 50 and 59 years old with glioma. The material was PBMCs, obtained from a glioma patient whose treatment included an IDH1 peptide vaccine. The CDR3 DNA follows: TGCAGCTTCGGGGCGGGGGACGAGCAGTACTTC. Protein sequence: CSFGAGDEQYF.